The sequence of this TCR beta chain was determined in a study of cytomegalovirus exposure and HLA in healthy donors (dated by TCRdb to 2016 to 2017). Regarding the complete study: An earlier analysis of approximately 550 of the donors reported about 290 Gb of sequence data and 100 million to 140 million unique TCR beta sequences from 190 million or so T cells. All discovery cohort repertoires had been generated on a single sequencing platform. Typing coverage varied by locus: about 620-640 donors for A, B, C, DRB1 and DQB1; roughly 520 for DQA1; over 600 for DPA1; around 450 for DPB1. A separate validation cohort of roughly 130 different subjects was used in addition to the roughly 700-subject first cohort. Because of strong linkage in the cohort, roughly 5 DR-DQ haplotypes were treated as single units for association and clustering. Among the roughly 400 genotyped donors, 81% belonged to the genetic ancestry cluster associated with self-reported Caucasian donors. In the later analysis, no new phenotypic data were used to find candidate immune exposures; instead, reliance was placed on TCR beta sequences and their occurrence across donors. The study used immunosequencing to profile the T cell repertoires of 600 to 850 subjects and linked those repertoires to cytomegalovirus serostatus. High-throughput TCR immunosequencing, statistical association of individual TCRs with disease status, and machine learning were combined to predict cytomegalovirus infection status. A later genetic analysis used genome-wide SNP genotypes for 398 of the 666 donors, treating that subset as a discovery cohort. HLA typing covered class I and class II loci at four-digit resolution. Approximately 330 gigabases of sequencing data and roughly 80 million unique TCR sequences made up an early release that covered approximately 650 HLA-typed donors. On average, around 230,000 unique TCR beta nucleotide sequences were sequenced per donor among some 420 genotyped donors of the cohort, with roughly 19% of those sequences being non-productive. An earlier analysis of some 600 of the donors applied high-throughput TCR beta sequencing to assess whether each TCR beta V gene segment acted as functional or pseudogenic. Donor age, sex, ethnicity and CMV serostatus were compiled together with the repertoire data. The aim of the study was to test whether cataloging public T cell receptors could identify signatures of past pathogen exposure. In a later analysis, previously published TCR beta repertoires from about 640 donors were re-analyzed and high-resolution HLA genotyping was added so that TCR occurrence patterns could be studied.

Reading the germline V gene gives CDR1 SGHDN and CDR2 FVKESK. The V end gives up 2 bases and the J end 10 bases, leaving 6 bases in the junction not matched to a gene. From the cysteine up to the phenylalanine, the CDR3 has a length of 14 residues. Only the CDR3 part of the read is kept: 42 bases, read in frame from the first base. Libraries were constructed by the immunoSEQ multiplex PCR assay. The multiplex PCR relied on a mix of 60 forward primers for TCR Vbeta segments and 13 reverse primers for TCR Jbeta segments. Amplification of the CDR3 region of rearranged TCR beta genes was performed with a multiplex PCR assay on genomic DNA. The Illumina HiSeq System was used to sequence the amplified TCR beta libraries as 87-base-pair reads. Per the original workflow: Across the 670 or so repertoires, a later analysis counted roughly 77 million unique TCR beta chains, 8.5 million to 12 million of which were shared by at least two donors. To remove PCR and sequencing errors, raw reads were error-corrected and collapsed into unique sequences using a nearest-neighbor algorithm that merged closely related sequences. V, D and J gene segments were assigned by aligning CDR3 sequences to IMGT reference sequences. For a sequence to be retained, at least a six-nucleotide match to both a V gene segment and a J gene segment was required. Rearrangements were classified as productive when the CDR3 lacked stop codons and remained in frame with V and J, and all other rearrangements were classified as non-productive. CDR3 was defined by IMGT convention, running from the second conserved V-encoded cysteine to the conserved J-encoded phenylalanine. The earlier analysis of more than 450 of the donors excluded sequences that lacked an unambiguous match to a single V gene segment. In an earlier analysis of 587 of the donors, V segments were called functional above 56.7% productive rearrangements and were called segregating when the between-donor standard deviation exceeded 5%. A statistical classification framework was built to diagnose cytomegalovirus status from the catalog of TCR beta chain sequences. In a later analysis, V and J genes were assigned by comparing TCR nucleotide sequences against IMGT/GENE-DB human TR gene sequences. Using the TCRdist pipeline, a later analysis assigned CDR3 sequences along with most-parsimonious VDJ recombination scenarios. In a later analysis, each TCR beta chain was defined by its CDR3 amino acid sequence together with its V-gene family, and reads without a unique V-gene family were excluded. To address suspected cross-contamination and a sequencing artifact, a later analysis removed 592 highly shared, low-generation-probability nucleotide sequences. A later analysis calculated a clonal expansion index for each public chain from normalized within-repertoire ranks of inferred template counts. Generation probabilities in a later analysis came from a VDJ recombination model fitted to out-of-frame rearrangements, and those results were checked against IGoR. In a later analysis, TCR-TCR, TCR-HLA and TCR-CMV co-occurrence was scored with hypergeometric tests, and a repertoire-size bias correction was applied to TCR pairs. False discovery rates were estimated in a later analysis by permuting HLA or CMV assignments 20 times. In a later analysis, co-occurring TCRs were grouped using DBSCAN, with TCRdist sequence similarity added in when clustering inside HLA-allele-positive subsets. Repertoires with fewer than 30,000 or more than 120,000 public chains were left out of co-occurrence clustering, as were about 5 repertoires with anomalous nucleotide sharing. TCRdb carries this immuneACCESS record with in-frame sequences only. Its versions omit some clonotypes, under half of them owing to an unresolved V gene in the studies checked, with the rest unexplained. That table supplies the V and J calls and clone size; D and trimming were determined from the DNA. Counted in this sample were nearly 100,000 clones; roughly 10% of them appeared once. The ten largest clones represent about 5% of the sample.

The cohort consisted of 650 to 850 healthy bone marrow donors. Cohort members were all nominally healthy when sampled, although unrecorded immune exposures were likely present. The donor was CMV seropositive and belonged to the group of 250 to 300 seropositive cohort members. A peripheral blood sample was collected from each donor, and TCR beta sequencing was performed on peripheral blood mononuclear cells. Genomic DNA extraction from the blood cell samples was performed with the Qiagen DNeasy Blood Extraction Kit. Paper-wide results and their limitations: The 87-base-pair reads could not distinguish some IMGT-functional V segments, including TRBV6-2 and TRBV6-3, so those segments were excluded. In this cohort, only TCR beta chains were sequenced, and detectable features were limited by the absence of alpha or paired-chain data. In vitro tests confirmed that a few of the cytomegalovirus-associated TCR beta chains recognize cytomegalovirus antigens. It was suggested by the authors that the approach could potentially be generalized to other disease states and immunological phenotypes. The presence/absence analyses assumed that sequencing depth was roughly uniform across donors, and that assumption may not be true. When HLA alleles, especially DR and DQ, strongly co-occurred, TCR associations were difficult to assign to individual alleles. Several of the top co-occurrence clusters appeared to be linked to parvovirus B19, influenza, CMV and Epstein-Barr virus, according to a later analysis. While some public TCRs were present in many individuals, most TCR sequences turned up only very rarely across donors. A later analysis found that most CMV-associated TCR beta chains appeared HLA-restricted, with HLA associations seemingly driven largely by CMV exposure. A group of highly shared sequence variants was considered likely to be a technical artifact of the sequencing pipeline. Immune exposure information for the cohort was limited to CMV serostatus. In both the original and validation cohorts, the classifier was reported to diagnose cytomegalovirus status with high specificity and sensitivity. Because HLA typing was missing for some donors at each locus, association tests included only the typed subset. In a later analysis, around 15,000 TCR beta sequences were associated with specific HLA alleles at a false discovery rate of 0.05. Compared with the roughly 600-donor mean, donors in an Asian-associated ancestry cluster had fewer N-insertions in productive TCRs, according to a later genetic analysis. Because counts were too low, roughly 16 rarely observed V segments, including chromosome 9 orphons, were excluded from the earlier analysis of around 590 of the donors. Broadly in line with IMGT annotations, most TCR beta V segments showed up in productive rearrangements about 87% or about 30% of the time in an earlier analysis of 587 of the donors. A further reported finding was that TCR beta sequences accurately predicted the HLA-A and HLA-B alleles for most subjects in the first cohort. In a later genetic analysis, a missense DCLRE1C variant was associated with V-gene and J-gene trimming of TCR beta chains, and the association was replicated in an independent cohort. A later analysis found that TCR association rates varied across HLA loci, with DRB1 alleles showing the most associated TCRs and HLA-C alleles the fewest. Compared with equally common non-associated chains, HLA-associated TCR beta chains in a later analysis were more clonally expanded and had lower generation probabilities. Correlated functional status among segregating V segments might reflect linkage disequilibrium, but an unknown experimental factor could not be ruled out. A total of 150 to 200 TCR beta chains were listed by the study as associated with cytomegalovirus.

This clone was counted between two and nine times. The target of this receptor is not known. Base qualities are not at hand, and no much larger clone is one base apart. The sequence links TRBV14 to TRBJ1-1, with 11 junctional bases fitting TRBD1. Sequenced sample: PBMCs. The TCR comes from a man aged 50-59 years in good health and CMV-seropositive. The CDR3 protein sequence reads: CASSQRTGGRGAFF. The DNA is TGTGCCAGCAGCCAAAGGACAGGGGGCAGGGGAGCTTTCTTT. Reference TRBV14 and TRBJ1-1 proteins supply the regions before and after the CDR3; the full variable domain is: EAGVTQFPSHSVIEKGQTVTLRCDPISGHDNLYWYRRVMGKEIKFLLHFVKESKQDESGMPNNRFLAERTGGTYSTLKVQPAELEDSGVYFCASSQRTGGRGAFFGQGTRLTVV.